The 9 T cell receptor beta chains below were found in one sample sequenced in a study of cytomegalovirus exposure and HLA in healthy donors (dated by TCRdb to the late 2010s). Libraries were made using the immunoSEQ multiplex PCR assay. A mixture of 60 forward primers for TCR Vbeta segments and 13 reverse primers for TCR Jbeta segments was used in the multiplex PCR. TCRdb re-hosts the immuneACCESS table, in-frame sequences only. Its copies lack some clones; in the studies checked, an unresolved V gene accounts for under half of them, and the cause for the rest is not known. The sample has 170,000 or so clones on record, approximately 80% of them singletons. The ten largest account for around 7.3% of the sample. The sample consisted of PBMCs. The receptor source for this set is a man aged 30-40 years in good health and CMV-seropositive.

The chain joins TRBV5-1 to TRBJ2-1; TRBD2 is a possible D gene (7 bases). The germline CDR1 and CDR2 sequences are SGHRS and YFSETQ. This CDR3 region has 15 residues. V lost 3 bases and J 8 bases, leaving 18 bases between the germline ends. CDR3 region: CASSWGGGPGDEQFF. The CDR3 region has the DNA TGCGCCAGCAGCTGGGGGGGAGGTCCAGGGGATGAGCAGTTCTTC.

The chain carries TRBV4-3 and TRBJ1-2; 9 bases are shared with TRBD1. Germline-derived CDR1 and CDR2 are LGHNA and YSLEER. The CDR3 totals 18 residues. V trimming: 1 base; J trimming: 3 bases; junction bases outside the gene matches: 12. The CDR3 nucleotides read TGCGCCAGCAGCCAAGTCGGGACAGGGTATGGTACGGACTATGGCTACACCTTC. This translates into CASSQVGTGYGTDYGYTF.

V gene TRBV19 combines with J gene TRBJ2-7; 7 bases are a match to TRBD1. V was clipped by 5 bases and J by 7 bases; unmatched bases: 8. Germline assignment: CDR1 LNHDA and CDR2 SQIVND (reference sequence). The CDR3 loop spans 13 amino acids. CDR3 DNA sequence: TGTGCCAGTAGTCGGGACAGTCCGTCGGAGCAGTACTTC. Amino acids: CASSRDSPSEQYF.

The V and J genes are TRBV4-2 and TRBJ2-3; TRBD2 matches at 8 bases. The trim removed 4 bases at V and 1 base at J, leaving 7 bases unmatched. The CDR3 runs 16 residues. The germline gives CDR1 LGHNA, CDR2 YNFKEQ. The DNA for the CDR3 is TGTGCCAGCAGCCCCCTAGTTAGCGGGGGCACAGATACGCAGTATTTT. Amino acid sequence: CASSPLVSGGTDTQYF.

V and J are TRBV10-3 and TRBJ1-2; a possible D gene is TRBD1 (6 bases). From germline, CDR1 is ENHRY and CDR2 SYGVKD. This CDR3 spans 13 amino acids. The V end lost 9 bases, the J end lost 4 bases, and 15 bases lay between the germline ends. CDR3 DNA: TGTGCCATGAGGGCAGGGGATAGCTATGGCTACACCTTC. Translation: CAMRAGDSYGYTF.

This rearrangement joins TRBV15 to TRBJ1-2; D possibly corresponds to TRBD1 (5 bases). Germline assignment: CDR1 LNHNV and CDR2 YYDKDF (reference sequence). Trimming removed 0 bases at V and 2 bases at J, with 13 bases between. The CDR3 sequence is 16 residues long. CDR3 DNA: TGTGCCACCAGCAGAGATAGGGTGCAGGGAAACTATGGCTACACCTTC. Amino acid sequence: CATSRDRVQGNYGYTF.

The chain links TRBV13 to TRBJ2-5; 8 bases are shared with TRBD2. CDR1 is PRHDT, CDR2 FYEKMQ, per germline (reference sequence). The CDR3 totals 13 residues. J lost 4 bases, V lost 2 bases, and 0 bases had no gene match. The CDR3 is CASSLLAGETQYF. In DNA, the CDR3 is TGTGCCAGCAGCTTACTAGCGGGAGAGACCCAGTACTTC.

The chain recombines TRBV4-3 with TRBJ1-1, with a weak D call TRBD1 (6 bases). Germline lookup yields CDR1 LGHNA and CDR2 YSLEER. The V end was cut by 1 base, the J end by 4 bases, with 19 bases between. The length of the CDR3 is 17 residues. CDR3 sequence reads: CASSQARPQQGPTEAFF. The CDR3 DNA reads TGCGCCAGCAGCCAAGCGAGGCCTCAACAGGGCCCCACTGAAGCTTTCTTT.

The J gene is TRBJ2-3, the V gene TRBV25-1; 7 positions match TRBD2. Germline V gene lookup returns CDR1 MGHDK and CDR2 SYGVNS. The CDR3 has 16 amino acids. V lost 5 bases, J lost 0 bases, and 8 bases stayed unmatched. DNA of the CDR3: TGTGCCAGCAGTCCTCATTCGGGACTAAGCACAGATACGCAGTATTTT. Its protein is CASSPHSGLSTDTQYF.